This TCR beta chain was captured in a study of blood T cell repertoires in COVID-19 (dated by TCRdb to about 2020). The study in broad terms: The collaborator samples originated in the United States, Italy and Spain and spanned the acute and convalescent phases of COVID-19. Where available, HLA class I and class II types were taken from metadata supplied by the sample provider and were not determined by assay-based typing. Deeply sampled blood TCRbeta repertoires from subjects exposed to, actively infected with, or recovered from COVID-19 were included in the dataset. The sample metadata nearly always contained a de-identified subject ID, COVID-19 status, age in years and sex. The samples were drawn from the first 160 participants of the ongoing ImmuneRACE study and from roughly 1,300 subjects provided by 6 global collaborators. The prospective study material was composed of cDNA or gDNA derived from T cells, B-cell-depleted T cells, or PBMCs. The repertoires were released in a freely available public database intended as a resource for research on the immune response to SARS-CoV-2.

Turning to this clone: There is no known antigen for this receptor. Within one base of it there is no much larger clone, and no base qualities were kept.

Compared with germline, V lacks 4 bases and J lacks 0 bases; bases without a gene match: 3. Per the germline V gene, MNHEY is the CDR1 and SVGEGT is the CDR2. Reading from cysteine to phenylalanine, the CDR3 counts 15 amino acids. Only the CDR3 part of the read is kept: 45 bases, read in frame from the first base. Each collaborating institution followed its own protocols to collect whole blood in K2EDTA tubes. For TCRbeta analysis, collaborators shipped samples in one of three forms: frozen whole blood, isolated PBMCs, or DNA extracted from either of those sample types. Here is what the overall study found, with its caveats: The amount of clinical and demographic metadata varied by source and participant and was provided uncurated.

TCRbeta CDR3 regions were amplified from genomic DNA by means of the immunoSEQ Assay, a bias-controlled multiplex PCR. The source study handled its data this way. Within the assay, amplification of reference gene primers was used to estimate how many nucleated cells each sample contained. To quantify the absolute abundance of each unique TCRbeta CDR3 rearrangement, sequence reads were collapsed and filtered. For each sample, productive Simpson clonality was calculated as the square root of Simpson's diversity index across productive rearrangements. The immuneACCESS repertoire file appears here via TCRdb, limited to in-frame rearrangements. These files lack a portion of the clones; in checked studies, under half of the deficit traces to unresolved V genes, and the cause of the others is not known. V and J calls and clone size are as listed in that table; D and trimming were resolved from the DNA. The sample includes tens of thousands of clones, with roughly 90% observed a single time. The top ten clonotypes cover around 10% of the sample.

The sequence links TRBV6-2 or TRBV6-3 to TRBJ1-5; TRBD1 aligns with 7 central bases. The TCR sequence derives from a man in his 70s with acute or convalescent COVID-19. Source material: peripheral blood. For the CDR3, the sequence is CASSWHRGSNQPQHF. The sequenced DNA is TGTGCCAGCAGTTGGCACAGGGGTAGCAATCAGCCCCAGCATTTT.